These T cell receptor beta chains were read from a single sample in a study of blood T cell repertoires in COVID-19. TCRdb's copy holds only in-frame clones and misses some; the assay was immunoSEQ multiplex PCR. This table has 45,000 to 50,000 clones, 77% appearing once. Material: peripheral blood. The receptors shown here come from a human donor with active or convalescent COVID-19. The donor label of this sample is uncertain. The CDR3 runs from the conserved cysteine through the conserved F or W. The D gene is left open where the match is weak. Clone size is not always given. Where it is, it says once, few, many or a class for expanded clones.

16	TRBV5-1	TRBD1	.	TRBJ2-7	TGCGCCAGCAGCGGAATGGACAGGGGGGATCCCTACGAGCAGTACTTC	CASSGMDRGDPYEQYF
17	TRBV7-8	TRBD2	.	TRBJ2-3	TGTGCCAGCAGCTTAAGGTTTGAGACTAGCGGGAAAGATACGCAGTATTTT	CASSLRFETSGKDTQYF
12	TRBV27	.	.	TRBJ2-7	TGTGCCAGCAGTTCCGGGGGCGGGGGGCAGTACTTC	CASSSGGGGQYF
16	TRBV4-3	TRBD1	.	TRBJ1-2	TGCGCCAGCAGCCAAGAAACGAGGACAGGGAACTATGGCTACACCTTC	CASSQETRTGNYGYTF
14	TRBV27	TRBD1	.	TRBJ1-1	TGTGCCAGCAGTATAGACAGGGGGCGGACTGAAGCTTTCTTT	CASSIDRGRTEAFF
15	TRBV10-3	.	.	TRBJ1-4	TGTGCCATCAGTGAGTCTGTCAGGCTTAATGAAAAACTGTTTTTT	CAISESVRLNEKLFF
15	TRBV5-4	TRBD1	.	TRBJ1-2	TGTGCCAGCAGCTTGGTGGGGACAGGAAACTATGGCTACACCTTC	CASSLVGTGNYGYTF
15	TRBV5-1	.	.	TRBJ1-2	TGCGCCAGCAGCTTGGAGGGGTCCCTATCCTATGGCTACACCTTC	CASSLEGSLSYGYTF
14	TRBV5-1	TRBD2	.	TRBJ2-7	TGCGCCAGCAGCGAAGCGGGGCGCACCTACGAGCAGTACTTC	CASSEAGRTYEQYF
16	TRBV7-9	.	.	TRBJ1-1	TGTGCCAGCAGCATTTTCTCGGCCCCGGCGGTGACTGAAGCTTTCTTT	CASSIFSAPAVTEAFF
18	TRBV19	TRBD2	once	TRBJ2-1	TGTGCCAGTAGGCTAGCGGCCGATGTAGGGCGCTCCTACAATGAGCAGTTCTTC	CASRLAADVGRSYNEQFF
16	TRBV27	TRBD2	.	TRBJ2-1	TGTGCCAGCGGGCGACTAGCGGGGGGACTATACAATGAGCAGTTCTTC	CASGRLAGGLYNEQFF
16	TRBV5-1	.	.	TRBJ1-3	TGCGCCAGCAGAATGGGGCCCACCGGCTCTGGAAACACCATATATTTT	CASRMGPTGSGNTIYF
15	TRBV5-5	TRBD1	.	TRBJ1-6	TGTGCCAGCAGCTGGAGCCGGGACAGGCATTCACCCCTCCACTTT	CASSWSRDRHSPLHF
18	TRBV4-1	TRBD1	.	TRBJ2-1	TGCGCCAGCAGCCAAGAGGGGAAGACAGGGGGCATCGGACCGCGGCAGTTCTTC	CASSQEGKTGGIGPRQFF
13	TRBV12-3/TRBV12-4	TRBD1	.	TRBJ1-2	TGTGCCAGCAGTTTGGACAGGATCTATGGCTACACCTTC	CASSLDRIYGYTF
13	TRBV6-4	.	once	TRBJ1-2	TGTGCCAGCAGTCCGGGGTGGGCCTATGGCTACACCTTC	CASSPGWAYGYTF
14	TRBV7-3	.	.	TRBJ1-1	TGTGCCAGCAGCCCGGTCAGGGCGGACACTGAAGCTTTCTTT	CASSPVRADTEAFF
14	TRBV6-5	TRBD1	.	TRBJ2-7	TGTGCCAGCAGAATACAGGGGCCCCCCTACGAGCAGTACTTC	CASRIQGPPYEQYF
15	TRBV3-1/TRBV3-2	.	once	TRBJ2-1	TGTGCCAGCAGCCGCGGTGGCAACTCCTACAATGAGCAGTTCTTC	CASSRGGNSYNEQFF
13	TRBV2	.	.	TRBJ2-3	TGTGCCAGCACAAGGGCGAGCGGCGATACGCAGTATTTT	CASTRASGDTQYF
14	TRBV27	TRBD1	.	TRBJ2-7	TGTGCCAGCAGTTTAGGATCAGGGGGCCGCGAGCAGTACTTC	CASSLGSGGREQYF
14	TRBV15	TRBD1	.	TRBJ1-1	TGTGCCACCAGCAGAGATAAGCAGGGGGGTTTAGCTTTCTTT	CATSRDKQGGLAFF
13	TRBV6-5	.	.	TRBJ1-5	TGTGCCAGCAGTTACTCGGGCGACCAGCCCCAGCATTTT	CASSYSGDQPQHF
14	TRBV18	.	.	TRBJ1-3	TGTGCCAGCTCACCTCCCGGGGTTACAAACACCATATATTTT	CASSPPGVTNTIYF
17	TRBV7-8	TRBD1	.	TRBJ2-7	TGTGCCAGCAGCTTAGGGGTCCTCCAGGGGGCGTCCTACGAGCAGTACTTC	CASSLGVLQGASYEQYF
18	TRBV19	.	.	TRBJ2-6	TGTGCCAGTAGGGCGATCGGAGACGGAAACTCTGGGGCCAACGTCCTGACTTTC	CASRAIGDGNSGANVLTF
15	TRBV24-1	.	.	TRBJ2-3	TGTGCCACCAGTGATTTTAACGGAGGCACAGATACGCAGTATTTT	CATSDFNGGTDTQYF
13	TRBV28	TRBD1	.	TRBJ2-7	TGTGCCAGCACTGGGATTCAGGGGGACGAGCAGTACTTC	CASTGIQGDEQYF
14	TRBV7-3	.	.	TRBJ2-7	TGTGCCAGCCCCGGCGGGACGGAAACCTACGAGCAGTACTTC	CASPGGTETYEQYF
14	TRBV5-8	.	.	TRBJ2-7	TGTGCCAGCAGCCTAGGGGCTGCCTCCTACGAGCAGTACTTC	CASSLGAASYEQYF
15	TRBV19	.	.	TRBJ2-2	TGTGCCAGTAGTCTCTGGTTTTCGGGCACCGGGGAGCTGTTTTTT	CASSLWFSGTGELFF
11	TRBV2	.	.	TRBJ2-5	TGTGCCTCCCGGAGACAAGAGACCCAGTACTTC	CASRRQETQYF
16	TRBV9	.	.	TRBJ2-2	TGTGCCAGCAGCCCTCTCAGGACTGAAATCACCGGGGAGCTGTTTTTT	CASSPLRTEITGELFF
14	TRBV5-1	TRBD1	.	TRBJ1-2	TGCGCCAGCAGCTCAACCGGGACAGGTCATGGCTACACCTTC	CASSSTGTGHGYTF
16	TRBV2	.	.	TRBJ1-3	TGTGCCAGCAGACCTCAAGGGGGTGGCTCTGGAAACACCATATATTTT	CASRPQGGGSGNTIYF
15	TRBV6-6	TRBD1	.	TRBJ1-2	TGTGCCAGCAGTTACTCGGGACAGGGCACCTATGGCTACACCTTC	CASSYSGQGTYGYTF
16	TRBV19	TRBD2	.	TRBJ2-3	TGTGCCAGTAGTGGATTGACTAGCGGGCAAACAGATACGCAGTATTTT	CASSGLTSGQTDTQYF
15	TRBV6-2/TRBV6-3	.	.	TRBJ1-5	TGTGCCAGCAGTTACTCAACCACAGGGCTCGAAAATCCGCATTTT	CASSYSTTGLENPHF
13	TRBV6-4	TRBD1	few	TRBJ1-1	TGTGCCAGCAGTGCCAGGGGGATGACTGAAGCTTTCTTT	CASSARGMTEAFF
18	TRBV30	.	.	TRBJ2-6	TGTGCCTGGAGTAGGTGGGAGATCGAGGTAGCTGGGGCCAACGTCCTGACTTTC	CAWSRWEIEVAGANVLTF
15	TRBV6-2/TRBV6-3	.	.	TRBJ2-1	TGTGCCAGCAGTTCCCCTCACTCGCGGGACAATGAGCAGTTCTTC	CASSSPHSRDNEQFF
16	TRBV6-6	TRBD1	.	TRBJ2-7	TGTGCCAGCAGTCGAATTTCGGGACAGAGCTCCTACGAGCAGTACTTC	CASSRISGQSSYEQYF
13	TRBV24-1	TRBD1	many	TRBJ1-1	TGTGCCACCAGTACAGGGGGTGAAACTGAAGCTTTCTTT	CATSTGGETEAFF
14	TRBV28	.	.	TRBJ1-1	TGTGCCAGCAGTTTATGGCAGGAGAACACTGAAGCTTTCTTT	CASSLWQENTEAFF
11	TRBV18	.	.	TRBJ2-7	TGTGCCAGCTCACCAGAGTCCGAGCAGTACTTC	CASSPESEQYF
12	TRBV4-1	.	.	TRBJ2-1	TGCGCCAGCAGCCAACCAGTCAATGAGCAGTTCTTC	CASSQPVNEQFF
15	TRBV28	.	.	TRBJ2-3	TGTGCCAGCAGCCGTCTCTGGGCCCCCACAGATACGCAGTATTTT	CASSRLWAPTDTQYF
16	TRBV7-9	TRBD1	.	TRBJ2-7	TGTGCCAGCAGCCGAAGCGTGGGACAGCGAGACTACGAGCAGTACTTC	CASSRSVGQRDYEQYF
13	TRBV5-1	TRBD1	.	TRBJ1-2	TGCGCCAGCAGCCCGGACAGGGGCGGCGGCTACACCTTC	CASSPDRGGGYTF
14	TRBV2	.	.	TRBJ2-7	TGTGCCAGCAGTGAAGCAGGGGGGGACTACGAGCAGTACTTC	CASSEAGGDYEQYF
16	TRBV5-1	TRBD1	.	TRBJ2-7	TGCGCCAGCAGCTTGGTTGGGCAGGGGGCTCGGGTCGAGCAGTACTTC	CASSLVGQGARVEQYF
15	TRBV4-2	.	.	TRBJ2-5	TGTGCCAGCAGCCAAGATCGGCACAGTGAAGAGACCCAGTACTTC	CASSQDRHSEETQYF
14	TRBV18	.	.	TRBJ2-7	TGTGCCAGCTCCTCAGGAGGGCGGGCCTACGAGCAGTACTTC	CASSSGGRAYEQYF